This entry lists 24 T cell receptor beta chains sequenced from one sample in a study of cytomegalovirus exposure and HLA in healthy donors. The repertoire was sequenced with immunoSEQ multiplex PCR; TCRdb's copy has only in-frame clones and lacks some. Here the sample spans approximately 200,000 clones, about 81% being singletons. The sample was PBMCs. The receptors here all came from a woman younger than 45 in good health and CMV-seronegative.

The chain links TRBV7-2 to TRBJ1-1; D perhaps matches TRBD1 (5 bases). Germline CDR1 is SGHTA and CDR2 is FQGNSA. The V end lost 5 bases, the J end lost 1 base, and 17 bases lay between the germline ends. CDR3 size: 16 residues. CDR3 residues: CASSPRGSVANTEAFF. In nucleotides, the CDR3 is TGTGCCAGCAGCCCGCGGGGGTCCGTGGCGAACACTGAAGCTTTCTTT.

The rearrangement uses TRBV18 and TRBJ1-5; the match to TRBD1 covers 8 bases. Trimming removed 3 bases from V and 5 bases from J; junction bases left unmatched: 3. The length of the CDR3 is 14 residues. Per the germline V gene, CDR1 is KGHSH and CDR2 is LQKENI. Written as DNA, the CDR3 is TGTGCCAGCTCACCTCAGGGGGCGGATCAGCCCCAGCATTTT. This translates into CASSPQGADQPQHF.

This chain uses TRBV27 with TRBJ2-3; D is perhaps TRBD2 (6 bases). The CDR3 runs to 15 residues. Between the trimmed V and J ends, which lost 8 bases and 4 bases, there was a span of 19 bases. Germline CDR1 is MNHEY and CDR2 is SMNVEV (reference sequence). CDR3 coding DNA: TGTGCCAGCCACCGGGACTCTAGAAAGGCAGATACGCAGTATTTT. This translates into CASHRDSRKADTQYF.

This clone was seen just once. V usage is TRBV7-9 and J usage is TRBJ1-2; weak D call: TRBD1 (6 bases). CDR3 length equals 14 residues. Germline CDR1 is SEHNR and CDR2 is FQNEAQ (reference sequence). V gave up 4 bases and J gave up 4 bases, with 13 bases separating them. CDR3 residues: CASSSRTATYGYTF. CDR3 DNA: TGTGCCAGCAGCTCTCGGACAGCAACCTATGGCTACACCTTC.

The rearrangement links TRBV7-9 to TRBJ1-2; 8 positions match TRBD1. The germline gives CDR1 SEHNR, CDR2 FQNEAQ (reference sequence). CDR3 size: 13 residues. The J segment lost 6 bases and the V segment lost 3 bases, leaving 3 bases of the junction unmatched. Written as DNA, the CDR3 is TGTGCCAGCAGCTTGGACAGGGTCCATGGCTACACCTTC. Protein: CASSLDRVHGYTF.

This chain connects TRBV5-4 to TRBJ2-3, with 10 positions matching TRBD2. The CDR3 length is 14 residues. The V gene's germline CDR1 is SGHNT and CDR2 YYREEE (reference sequence). With V trimmed by 9 bases and J by 0 bases, 4 bases remained unmatched. The CDR3 region has the DNA TGTGCCATCGCGACTAGCGGGAGCACAGATACGCAGTATTTT. This translates into CAIATSGSTDTQYF.

The chain recombines TRBV30 with TRBJ1-3, with 7 bases matching TRBD1. Germline CDR1 and CDR2: GTSNPN and SVGIG (reference sequence). V dropped 4 bases and J dropped 0; count of bases not matched to a gene: 6. The CDR3 length is 15 residues. CDR3 bases: TGTGCCTGGATAAAGGGGGCCCTCTCTGGAAACACCATATATTTT. Translation: CAWIKGALSGNTIYF.

CDR3 residues: CASNQAASGSSEQFF. The DNA of the CDR3 is TGTGCCAGCAACCAAGCGGCTAGCGGGAGTAGTGAGCAGTTCTTC. The chain couples TRBV27 to TRBJ2-1; 10 nucleotides align to TRBD2. Germline V CDR1 and CDR2: MNHEY, SMNVEV (reference sequence). The CDR3 covers 15 residues. V was pared by 7 bases and J by 9 bases, with 12 bases of the junction left unmatched.

The chain carries TRBV7-6 and TRBJ1-5; D is uncertain. Trimming shortened V by 5 bases and J by 2 bases, and 7 bases separated the two germline ends. The CDR3 runs to 13 residues. Germline V gene sequence: CDR1 SGHVS, CDR2 FNYEAQ. The CDR3 is CASSPLGNQPQHF. The CDR3 nucleotides read TGTGCCAGCAGCCCCCTTGGCAATCAGCCCCAGCATTTT.

V is TRBV6-1 and J is TRBJ2-7, with D possibly matching TRBD2 (6 bases). The CDR3 spans 18 residues. Trimming left V 3 bases short and J 2 bases short, with 23 bases between. From germline, CDR1 is MNHNS and CDR2 SASEGT. This chain's CDR3 is CASSDNLTPGESPYEQYF. The DNA for the CDR3 is TGTGCCAGCAGTGACAACCTAACCCCGGGAGAATCTCCCTACGAGCAGTACTTC.

This sequence joins TRBV10-3 and TRBJ2-7; D may be TRBD2 (6 bases). Germline loops: CDR1 ENHRY, CDR2 SYGVKD. The CDR3 contains 12 residues. Trimming pared 6 bases from V and 3 bases from J, leaving 9 bases between. In nucleotides, the CDR3 is TGTGCCATCAGGCGGGACGGCTACGAGCAGTACTTC. Its translation is CAIRRDGYEQYF.

The V gene is TRBV28, the J gene TRBJ1-2; TRBD1 is a possible D gene (5 bases). Trimming cost V 2 bases and J 14 bases, with 21 bases left between them. The CDR3 is made up of 14 amino acids. Germline V CDR1 and CDR2: MDHEN, SYDVKM. In DNA form, the CDR3 reads TGTGCCAGCAGTTTACCCCGGGCTGGAGGGGCTGAAACCTTC. It encodes CASSLPRAGGAETF.

V is TRBV7-9 and J is TRBJ1-3, with D possibly TRBD1 on 5 matching bases. Germline values: CDR1 SEHNR, CDR2 FQNEAQ (reference sequence). Between the trimmed V and J ends, which lost 3 bases and 5 bases, there was a span of 14 bases. This CDR3 has 15 amino acids. CDR3 sequence (DNA): TGTGCCAGCAGCTTTACAGGAAAGTCCCGAAACACCATATATTTT. It is translated as CASSFTGKSRNTIYF.

This clone turned up a few times. This sequence joins TRBV6-1 and TRBJ2-7; TRBD2 agrees at 7 bases. The junction had 12 bases not matched to a gene; V was cut back by 3 bases and J by 4 bases. CDR3 length: 16 amino acids. The germline V gene has CDR1 MNHNS and CDR2 SASEGT. CDR3 nucleotides: TGTGCCAGCAGTGATATGTACGAGGGAGGGCCTTACGAGCAGTACTTC. It is translated as CASSDMYEGGPYEQYF.

The chain has TRBV6-1 and TRBJ2-7, with a possible D match to TRBD2 (6 bases). Germline assignment: CDR1 MNHNS and CDR2 SASEGT. V lost 6 bases and J 6 bases, leaving 15 bases between the germline ends. CDR3 length equals 13 residues. The DNA for the CDR3 is TGTGCCAGCAGGGAGGGACCGCCTAGCGAGCAGTACTTC. Translation: CASREGPPSEQYF.

CDR3 in DNA: TGTGCCAGCTCACCGAAAGGGACTAGCGGGAGTAACTCCGGGGAGCTGTTTTTT. Its protein is CASSPKGTSGSNSGELFF. This chain uses TRBV18 with TRBJ2-2; 14 nucleotides match TRBD2. J gave up 6 bases and V 3 bases, and 9 bases lay outside the gene matches. This CDR3 is 18 amino acids long. Germline-derived CDR1 and CDR2 are KGHSH and LQKENI. The whole variable domain, remainder taken from reference TRBV18 and TRBJ2-2, is NAGVMQNPRHLVRRRGQEARLRCSPMKGHSHVYWYRQLPEEGLKFMVYLQKENIIDESGMPKERFSAEFPKEGPSILRIQQVVRGDSAAYFCASSPKGTSGSNSGELFFGEGSRLTVL.

The genes are TRBV6-5 and TRBJ1-2, with TRBD1 matching 7 bases. The V gene end was trimmed by 2 bases and the J gene end by 4 bases; junction bases not matched to a gene: 4. The germline V gene has CDR1 MNHEY and CDR2 SVGAGI. The CDR3 is made up of 14 amino acids. As DNA, the CDR3 is TGTGCCAGCAGTTACGACAGGGCGCCCTATGGCTACACCTTC. Its translation: CASSYDRAPYGYTF.

The genes are TRBV5-1 and TRBJ2-6, with TRBD1 matching over 8 bases. With V trimmed by 4 bases and J by 0 bases, 6 bases remained unmatched. Germline loops: CDR1 SGHRS, CDR2 YFSETQ. CDR3 length: 17 residues. In nucleotides, the CDR3 is TGCGCCAGCAGCCCTGGGACAGGCAGCTCTGGGGCCAACGTCCTGACTTTC. This gives the protein CASSPGTGSSGANVLTF.

This clone was observed once. CDR3 loop: CSVPNQRGGDEQFF. In nucleotides, the CDR3 is TGCAGCGTTCCAAACCAGCGGGGGGGCGATGAGCAGTTCTTC. The chain combines TRBV29-1 with TRBJ2-1; 10 bases match TRBD2. CDR3 length: 14 amino acids. Germline CDR1 is SQVTM and CDR2 is ANQGSEA. V gave up 5 bases and J gave up 8 bases; unmatched junction bases: 9.

As regards this clone: Since a much larger clone is just one base distant, this may be a read error. Other DNA sequences in this sample translate to the same CDR3. The chain has TRBV6-1 and TRBJ2-7, with 8 bases aligning to TRBD1. Germline CDR1 MNHNS, CDR2 SASEGT. The CDR3 consists of 15 residues. Trimming at V came to 1 base and at J to 0 bases, leaving 2 bases not matched to a gene. The CDR3 nucleotides are TGTGCCAGCAGTGAAGGGACAGGGAGCTCCTACGAGCAGTACTTC. Translating gives CASSEGTGSSYEQYF.

This rearrangement joins TRBV30 to TRBJ1-1; D is unclear. The CDR3 has 13 amino acids. Germline assignment: CDR1 GTSNPN and CDR2 SVGIG (reference sequence). The V end lost 4 bases, the J end lost 2 bases, and 11 bases lay between the germline ends. The CDR3 sequence: CAWTSWANTEAFF. CDR3 bases: TGTGCCTGGACCTCGTGGGCCAACACTGAAGCTTTCTTT.

The V call is TRBV18, the J call TRBJ2-2; 8 bases fit TRBD1. The CDR3 is made up of 15 amino acids. CDR1 is KGHSH and CDR2 is LQKENI in the germline V gene. The trim removed 8 bases at V and 3 bases at J, leaving 8 bases unmatched. CDR3 nucleotide sequence: TGTGCCAGCCCGAGACAGGGGATACACACCGGGGAGCTGTTTTTT. This sequence encodes CASPRQGIHTGELFF.

The chain is built from TRBV5-1 and TRBJ1-6; D not certain. The germline V gene has CDR1 SGHRS and CDR2 YFSETQ. V gave up 9 bases and J gave up 7 bases, with 17 bases separating them. This CDR3 is built from 14 residues. The CDR3 protein is CATNDGTGNSPLHF. CDR3 DNA sequence: TGCGCCACAAACGACGGCACGGGGAATTCACCCCTCCACTTT.

This rearrangement joins TRBV6-4 to TRBJ2-1, with 8 bases that match TRBD2. Germline V gene sequence: CDR1 MRHNA, CDR2 SNTAGT. The length of the CDR3 is 15 residues. Germline trimming cut 6 bases from V and 10 bases from J; bases unmatched to any gene: 14. CDR3 in amino acids: CASSATAGGAEEQFF. DNA of the CDR3: TGTGCCAGCAGCGCAACCGCCGGGGGGGCCGAGGAGCAGTTCTTC.